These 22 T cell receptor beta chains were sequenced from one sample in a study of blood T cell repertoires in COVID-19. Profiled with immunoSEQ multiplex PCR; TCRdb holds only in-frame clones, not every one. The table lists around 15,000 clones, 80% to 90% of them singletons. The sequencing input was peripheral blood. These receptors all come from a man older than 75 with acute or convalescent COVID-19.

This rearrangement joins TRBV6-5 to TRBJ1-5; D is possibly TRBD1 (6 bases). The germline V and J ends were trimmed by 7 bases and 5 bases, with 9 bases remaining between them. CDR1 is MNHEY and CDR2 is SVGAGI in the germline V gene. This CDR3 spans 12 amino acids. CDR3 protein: CASTTGYQPQHF. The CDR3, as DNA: TGTGCCAGCACTACAGGGTATCAGCCCCAGCATTTT.

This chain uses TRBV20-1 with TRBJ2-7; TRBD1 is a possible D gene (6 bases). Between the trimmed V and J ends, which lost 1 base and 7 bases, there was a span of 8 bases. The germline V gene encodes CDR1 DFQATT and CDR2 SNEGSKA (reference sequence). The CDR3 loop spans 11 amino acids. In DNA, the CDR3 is TGCAGTGCTAGAGCAGGGGATGAGCAGTACTTC. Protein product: CSARAGDEQYF.

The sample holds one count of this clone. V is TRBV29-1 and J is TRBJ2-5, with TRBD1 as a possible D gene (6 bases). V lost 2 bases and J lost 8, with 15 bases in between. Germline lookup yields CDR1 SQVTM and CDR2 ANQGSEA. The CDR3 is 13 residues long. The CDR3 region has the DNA TGCAGCGTTGAACCGGACAGTGGGCACACCCAGTACTTC. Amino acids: CSVEPDSGHTQYF.

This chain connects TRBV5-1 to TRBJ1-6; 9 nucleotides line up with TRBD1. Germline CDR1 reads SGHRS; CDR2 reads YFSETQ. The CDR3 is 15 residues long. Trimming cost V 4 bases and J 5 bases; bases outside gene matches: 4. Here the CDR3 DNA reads TGCGCCAGCAGCGGGGGGACAGGGCATAATTCACCCCTCCACTTT. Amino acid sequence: CASSGGTGHNSPLHF.

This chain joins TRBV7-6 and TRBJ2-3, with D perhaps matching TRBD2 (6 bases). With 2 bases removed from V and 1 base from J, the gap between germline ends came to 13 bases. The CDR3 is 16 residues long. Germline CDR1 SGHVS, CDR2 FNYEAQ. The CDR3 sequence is CASSLRWDSGTDTQYF. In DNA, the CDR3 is TGTGCCAGCAGCTTACGGTGGGACTCCGGCACAGATACGCAGTATTTT.

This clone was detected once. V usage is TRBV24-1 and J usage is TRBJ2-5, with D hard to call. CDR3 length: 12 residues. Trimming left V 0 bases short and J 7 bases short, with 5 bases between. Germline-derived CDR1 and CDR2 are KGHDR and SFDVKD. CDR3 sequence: CATSDLLRTQYF. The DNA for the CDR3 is TGTGCCACCAGTGATTTGCTAAGGACCCAGTACTTC.

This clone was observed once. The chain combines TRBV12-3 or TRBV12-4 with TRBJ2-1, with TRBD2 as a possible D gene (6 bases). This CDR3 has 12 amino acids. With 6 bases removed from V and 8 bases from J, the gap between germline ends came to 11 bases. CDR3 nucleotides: TGTGCCAGCAGCCCCCCGGGGGATGAGCAGTTCTTC. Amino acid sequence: CASSPPGDEQFF.

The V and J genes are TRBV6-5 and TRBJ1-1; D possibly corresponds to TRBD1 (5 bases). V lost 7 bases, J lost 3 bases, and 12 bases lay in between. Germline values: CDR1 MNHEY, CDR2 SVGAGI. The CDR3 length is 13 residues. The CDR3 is CASKARADTEAFF. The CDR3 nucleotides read TGTGCCAGCAAGGCCAGGGCGGACACTGAAGCTTTCTTT.

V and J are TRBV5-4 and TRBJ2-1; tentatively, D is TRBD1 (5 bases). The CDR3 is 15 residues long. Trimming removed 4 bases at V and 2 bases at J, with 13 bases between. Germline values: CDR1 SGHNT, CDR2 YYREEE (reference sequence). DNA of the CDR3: TGTGCCAGCAGCCCCGGCAGCAGGGCCTACAATGAGCAGTTCTTC. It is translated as CASSPGSRAYNEQFF.

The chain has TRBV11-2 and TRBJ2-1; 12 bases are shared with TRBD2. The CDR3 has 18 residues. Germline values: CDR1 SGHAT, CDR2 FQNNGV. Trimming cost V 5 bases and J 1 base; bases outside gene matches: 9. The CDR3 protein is CASSPRRTSGTSYNEQFF. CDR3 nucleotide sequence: TGTGCCAGCAGCCCTCGACGGACTAGCGGGACTTCCTACAATGAGCAGTTCTTC.

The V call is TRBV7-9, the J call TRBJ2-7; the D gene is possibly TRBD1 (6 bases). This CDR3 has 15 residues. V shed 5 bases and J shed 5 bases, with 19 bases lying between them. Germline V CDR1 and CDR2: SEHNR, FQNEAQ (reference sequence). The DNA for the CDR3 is TGTGCCAGCAGCACCTTCGGGGCAGAGGGGGACGAGCAGTACTTC. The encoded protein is CASSTFGAEGDEQYF.

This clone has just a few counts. The DNA for the CDR3 is TGTGCCAGCAGGATATTAGCGGGGGGGCAGGGTGAGCAGTTCTTC. This encodes CASRILAGGQGEQFF. The J gene is TRBJ2-1, the V gene TRBV27; 11 nucleotides line up with TRBD2. The CDR3 is 15 residues long. Germline CDR1 MNHEY, CDR2 SMNVEV (reference sequence). J lost 9 bases, V lost 6 bases, and 10 bases had no gene match.

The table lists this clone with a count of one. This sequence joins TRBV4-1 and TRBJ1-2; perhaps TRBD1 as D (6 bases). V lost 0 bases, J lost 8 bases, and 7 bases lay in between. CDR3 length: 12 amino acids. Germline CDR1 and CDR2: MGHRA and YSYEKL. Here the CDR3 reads CASSQERGGYTF. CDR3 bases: TGCGCCAGCAGCCAAGAAAGGGGGGGCTACACCTTC.

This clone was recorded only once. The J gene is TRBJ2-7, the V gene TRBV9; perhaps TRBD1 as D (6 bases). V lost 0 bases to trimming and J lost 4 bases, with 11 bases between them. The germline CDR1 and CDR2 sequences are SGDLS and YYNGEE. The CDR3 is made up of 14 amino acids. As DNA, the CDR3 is TGTGCCAGCAGCGTAGAGGGACACCCATACGAGCAGTACTTC. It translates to CASSVEGHPYEQYF.

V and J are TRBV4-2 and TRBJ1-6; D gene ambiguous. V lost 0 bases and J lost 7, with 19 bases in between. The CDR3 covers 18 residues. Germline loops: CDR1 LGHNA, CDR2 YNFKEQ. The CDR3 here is CASSQDGGGLGKNSPLHF. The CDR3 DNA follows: TGTGCCAGCAGCCAAGATGGAGGAGGACTGGGGAAAAATTCACCCCTCCACTTT.

The CDR3 sequence: CASSWGTGAIMNTEAFF. CDR3 bases: TGTGCCAGCAGCTGGGGGACAGGGGCCATCATGAACACTGAAGCTTTCTTT. This chain uses TRBV5-6 with TRBJ1-1, with 10 nucleotides matching TRBD1. The length of the CDR3 is 17 residues. The trim removed 3 bases at V and 0 bases at J, leaving 8 bases unmatched. The germline V gene has CDR1 SGHDT and CDR2 YYEEEE.

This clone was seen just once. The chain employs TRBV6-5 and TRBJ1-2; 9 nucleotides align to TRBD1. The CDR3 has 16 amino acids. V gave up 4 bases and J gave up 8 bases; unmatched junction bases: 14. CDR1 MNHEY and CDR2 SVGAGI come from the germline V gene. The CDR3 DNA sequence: TGTGCCAGCAGTTCGGTGATGGGGACAGGGTTCAACGGCTACACCTTC. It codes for CASSSVMGTGFNGYTF.

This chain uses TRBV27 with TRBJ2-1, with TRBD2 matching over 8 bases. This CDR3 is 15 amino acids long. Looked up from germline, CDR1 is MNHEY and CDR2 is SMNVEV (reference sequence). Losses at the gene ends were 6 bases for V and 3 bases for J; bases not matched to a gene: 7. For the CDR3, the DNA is TGTGCCAGCAGACTCACTAGCGGTGGCTACAATGAGCAGTTCTTC. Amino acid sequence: CASRLTSGGYNEQFF.

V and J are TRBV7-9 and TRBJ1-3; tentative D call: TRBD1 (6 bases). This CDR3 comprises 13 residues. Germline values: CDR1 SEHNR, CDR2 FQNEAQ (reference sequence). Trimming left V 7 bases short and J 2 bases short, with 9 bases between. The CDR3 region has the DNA TGTGCCAGCATCCCAGGGGCTGGAAACACCATATATTTT. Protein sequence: CASIPGAGNTIYF.

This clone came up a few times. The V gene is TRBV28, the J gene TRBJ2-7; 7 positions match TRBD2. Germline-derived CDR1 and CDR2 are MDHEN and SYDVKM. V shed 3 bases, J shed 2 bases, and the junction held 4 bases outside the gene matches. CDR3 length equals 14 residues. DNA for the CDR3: TGTGCCAGCAGTTTCAGCGGGGACCCCTACGAGCAGTACTTC. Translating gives CASSFSGDPYEQYF.

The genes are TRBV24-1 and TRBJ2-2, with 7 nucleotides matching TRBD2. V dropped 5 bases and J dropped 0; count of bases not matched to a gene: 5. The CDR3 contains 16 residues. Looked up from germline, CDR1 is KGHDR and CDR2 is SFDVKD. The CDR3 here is CATSGGGASNTGELFF. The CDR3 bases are TGTGCCACCAGTGGGGGAGGGGCTTCGAACACCGGGGAGCTGTTTTTT.

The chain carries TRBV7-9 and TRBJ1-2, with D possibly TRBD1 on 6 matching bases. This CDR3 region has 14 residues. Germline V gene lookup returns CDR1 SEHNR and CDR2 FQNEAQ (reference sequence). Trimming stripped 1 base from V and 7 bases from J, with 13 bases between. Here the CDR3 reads CASSLEGVLGGYTF. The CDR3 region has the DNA TGTGCCAGCAGCTTAGAGGGGGTCCTAGGTGGCTACACCTTC.